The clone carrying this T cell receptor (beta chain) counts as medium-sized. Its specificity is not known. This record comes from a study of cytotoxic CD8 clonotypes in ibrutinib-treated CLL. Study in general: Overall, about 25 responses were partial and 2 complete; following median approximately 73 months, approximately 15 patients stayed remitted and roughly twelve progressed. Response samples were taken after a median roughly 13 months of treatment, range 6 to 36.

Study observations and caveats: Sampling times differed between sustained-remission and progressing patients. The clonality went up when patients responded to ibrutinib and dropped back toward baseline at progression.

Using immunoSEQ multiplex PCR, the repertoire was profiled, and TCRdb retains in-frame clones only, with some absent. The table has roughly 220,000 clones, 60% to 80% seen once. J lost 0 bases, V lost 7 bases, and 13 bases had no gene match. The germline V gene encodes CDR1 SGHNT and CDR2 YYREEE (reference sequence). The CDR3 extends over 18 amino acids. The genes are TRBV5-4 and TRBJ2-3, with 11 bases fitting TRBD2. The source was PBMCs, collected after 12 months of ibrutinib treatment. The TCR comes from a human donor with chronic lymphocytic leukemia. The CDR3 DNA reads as TGTGCCAGCCTTCGAAAGACTAGCGGGGCCACTAGCACAGATACGCAGTATTTT. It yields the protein CASLRKTSGATSTDTQYF.